Listed below are T cell receptor beta chains from one sample, sequenced in a study of blood T cells in healthy people across ages. Each CDR3 protein is one row after TCRdb ran MiXCR on the 5' RACE reads. This repertoire shows some 730,000 distinct CDR3 sequences, 22% found once; its top ten account for 20% to 25%. The sequencing sample was made of blood. Receptor source: a man aged 70-80 years in good health. CDR3s include the opening cysteine and the closing phenylalanine or tryptophan. The D gene is left open where the match is weak. Only part of the rows carry a size: once, few, many, or a class if the clone is expanded.

v_call,d_call,clone_size,j_call,cdr3_nt,cdr3_aa
TRBV5-5,.,few,TRBJ1-1,TGTGCCAGCAGCTTGGATTGGGGATGGAACACTGAAGCTTTCTTT,CASSLDWGWNTEAFF
TRBV12-3/TRBV12-4,.,few,TRBJ1-1,TGTGCCAGCAGTTTAGAGACCCTGAACACTGAAGCTTTCTTT,CASSLETLNTEAFF
TRBV4-3,TRBD1,many,TRBJ2-2,TGCGCCAGCAGCGTTGGGGACAGGGGTTCCGGGGAGCTGTTTTTT,CASSVGDRGSGELFF
TRBV6-6,TRBD2,.,TRBJ2-5,TGTGCCAGCAGTACATCTAAGCGGGGGTGGGGGACCCAGTACTTC,CASSTSKRGWGTQYF
TRBV12-3/TRBV12-4,TRBD1,.,TRBJ2-5,TGTGCCAGCAGCCCCCCAAGCAGGACAGGGAAAGAGACCCAGTACTTC,CASSPPSRTGKETQYF
TRBV7-6,.,few,TRBJ2-1,TGTGCCAGCAGCTTAGGGCCGGGTTTAACCTACAATGAGCAGTTCTTC,CASSLGPGLTYNEQFF
TRBV10-3,TRBD2,.,TRBJ2-1,TGTGCCATCAGTGAGAGGCTAGCGGGAGGTAGGGATAATGAGCAGTTCTTC,CAISERLAGGRDNEQFF
TRBV19,.,few,TRBJ1-5,TGTGCCATCTCACGGTCAGTGGATCAGCCCCAGCATTTT,CAISRSVDQPQHF
TRBV10-3,.,few,TRBJ2-2,TGTGCCATCTTCAGCACCGGGGAGCTGTTTTTT,CAIFSTGELFF
TRBV6-1,.,few,TRBJ1-1,TGTGCCAGCACCCATACCTTGGACATGACTGAAGCTTTCTTT,CASTHTLDMTEAFF
TRBV11-3,.,.,TRBJ2-1,TGTGCCACCCGGGGGTACGGAAATGAGCAGTTCTTC,CATRGYGNEQFF
TRBV7-9,.,.,TRBJ2-2,TGTGCCAGCAGCTTACCCGACAGTTCACGGGACACCGGGGAGCTGTTTTTT,CASSLPDSSRDTGELFF
TRBV5-1,.,.,TRBJ2-5,TGCGCCAGCAGCGGAGGGGTCCAAGAGACCCAGTACTTC,CASSGGVQETQYF
TRBV3-1,TRBD2,many,TRBJ2-1,TGTGCCAGCAGCACGCGACCCGGGACTAGCGGAAAACTGGGGCAGTTCTTC,CASSTRPGTSGKLGQFF
TRBV18,.,.,TRBJ2-1,TGTGCCAGCTCATATTCACAGGTGGGAGGATATGAGCAGTTCTTC,CASSYSQVGGYEQFF
TRBV7-8,.,few,TRBJ1-1,TGTGCCAGTTTGCGATACGGGGCCTCTAACACTGAAGCTTTCTTT,CASLRYGASNTEAFF
TRBV5-1,.,few,TRBJ2-1,TGCGCCAGCAGCTTGGGTCAGGGTCCGATGCAAGAGCAGTTCTTC,CASSLGQGPMQEQFF
TRBV18,TRBD1,.,TRBJ2-1,TGTGCCAGCTCACCAGGGGACAGGGGTTTCGATGAGCAGTTCTTC,CASSPGDRGFDEQFF
TRBV4-3,TRBD2,.,TRBJ2-1,TGCGCCAGCAGCCAAGAAGCGGGATGGAACAATGAGCAGTTCTTC,CASSQEAGWNNEQFF
TRBV7-9,TRBD1,few,TRBJ1-1,TGTGCCAGCAGCAACTACGGACAGGCGAACACTGAAGCTTTCTTT,CASSNYGQANTEAFF
TRBV28,TRBD2,many,TRBJ2-5,TGTGCCAGCACTTTGGGGGGGAAAGAGACCCAGTACTTC,CASTLGGKETQYF
TRBV4-3,.,.,TRBJ2-6,TGCGCCAGCAGCCAACAGGGGTTCGGGGCCAACGTCCTGACTTTC,CASSQQGFGANVLTF
TRBV29-1,.,.,TRBJ1-1,TGCAGCGTTGATCGGGGGCAAAGGAAGGACACTGAAGCTTTCTTT,CSVDRGQRKDTEAFF
TRBV6-1,.,.,TRBJ2-4,TGTGCCAGCAGACCCGACAGATTAGCCAAAAACATTCAGTACTTC,CASRPDRLAKNIQYF
TRBV5-1,TRBD2,.,TRBJ2-3,TGCGCCAGCGGAATAGCGGGGATTAGGGATACGCAGTATTTT,CASGIAGIRDTQYF
TRBV20-1,.,few,TRBJ2-3,TGCAGTGCTAGAAATACAGATGGAGCCACAGATACGCAGTATTTT,CSARNTDGATDTQYF
TRBV20-1,.,few,TRBJ1-2,TGCAGTGCTAAAGGGCCCCACTATGGCTACACCTTC,CSAKGPHYGYTF
TRBV20-1,.,.,TRBJ1-4,TGCAGTGCTAGAGCCTCGTGGGGGCAGACTAATGAAAAACTGTTTTTT,CSARASWGQTNEKLFF
TRBV7-2,.,few,TRBJ1-2,TGTGCCAGCAGCGATCGCCCTCAGCGTGGCTATGGCTACACCTTC,CASSDRPQRGYGYTF
TRBV11-2,.,.,TRBJ2-3,TGTGCCAGCAGCTACCCGGGGGGCTTAGCTGCGGGAGATACGCAGTATTTT,CASSYPGGLAAGDTQYF
TRBV18,TRBD1,few,TRBJ1-5,TGTGCCAGCTCACCACAGACAGGGAGTCAGCCCCAGCATTTT,CASSPQTGSQPQHF
TRBV9,TRBD2,.,TRBJ2-1,TGTGCCAGCAGCCAAACTAGCGGGAGTTTCTCCTACAATGAGCAGTTCTTC,CASSQTSGSFSYNEQFF
TRBV5-1,TRBD2,.,TRBJ2-1,TGCGCCAGCAGCTCAGCGGGGGGGCATGGTGAGCAGTTCTTC,CASSSAGGHGEQFF
TRBV29-1,TRBD1,.,TRBJ2-5,TGCAGCGGCGACAGGGAGGAGACCCAGTACTTC,CSGDREETQYF
TRBV7-3,.,.,TRBJ1-1,TGTGCCAGCAGCTTAGGTCCGGGGTCGAACACTGAAGCTTTCTTT,CASSLGPGSNTEAFF
TRBV14,.,.,TRBJ2-5,TGTGCCAGCAGAGGGGGACCTGGGGAGACCCAGTACTTC,CASRGGPGETQYF
TRBV24-1,TRBD2,few,TRBJ2-1,TGTGCCACCAGTGAAATAGCGGGAGGTGAGCAGTTCTTC,CATSEIAGGEQFF
TRBV29-1,TRBD1,many,TRBJ1-2,TGCAGCGTTGACGACAGGGGGCTTTCTGGCTACACCTTC,CSVDDRGLSGYTF
TRBV5-1,.,.,TRBJ2-5,TGCGCCAGCAGCCGGGGGACGGTAATAAAAGAGACCCAGTACTTC,CASSRGTVIKETQYF
TRBV7-9,.,.,TRBJ1-4,TGTGCCAGCAGCTTAGTTGGGGGGCTTTCTGAAAAACTGTTTTTT,CASSLVGGLSEKLFF
TRBV7-2,.,.,TRBJ1-1,TGTGCCAGCAGCTTAGCGGCAGGCTCCAACACTGAAGCTTTCTTT,CASSLAAGSNTEAFF
TRBV4-2,.,.,TRBJ1-6,TGTGCCAGCAGCCAAGATCGAAGGACGAGGAATTCACCCCTCCACTTT,CASSQDRRTRNSPLHF
TRBV11-1,.,.,TRBJ1-6,TGTGCCAGCAGCCAAACCGGGGCCACAGCTTCACCCCTCCACTTT,CASSQTGATASPLHF
TRBV29-1,.,.,TRBJ1-4,TGCAGCGTTGTAGAGACAGCGTCTGAAAAACTGTTTTTT,CSVVETASEKLFF
TRBV12-5,.,.,TRBJ2-7,TGTGCTAGTGGTTTGGCATCAATTATCTCCTACGAGCAGTACTTC,CASGLASIISYEQYF